This T cell receptor beta chain was observed in a study of blood T cell repertoires in COVID-19. Study overall: The origin of the acute and convalescent COVID-19 samples was the United States, Italy and Spain. In each case, the material was cDNA or gDNA derived from T cells, B-cell-depleted T cells, or PBMCs.

Per the germline V gene, CDR1 is LGHDT and CDR2 is YNNKEL (reference sequence). Trimming stripped 0 bases from V and 1 base from J, with 6 bases between. The CDR3 is 14 residues long. As handled by the study authors: Amplification with reference gene primers provided the estimates of nucleated cell counts. Profiled with immunoSEQ multiplex PCR; TCRdb holds only in-frame clones, not every one. That table gives V, J and clone size, and the DNA gave D and trimming. This table has about 25,000 clones, approximately 80% appearing once. This chain uses TRBV3-1 (or the pseudogene TRBV3-2) with TRBJ1-2, with unresolved D. Source material: peripheral blood. The receptor was isolated from a man in his 70s with acute or convalescent COVID-19. The CDR3 spells CASSQELLNYGYTF. CDR3 bases: TGTGCCAGCAGCCAAGAATTACTTAACTATGGCTACACCTTC.